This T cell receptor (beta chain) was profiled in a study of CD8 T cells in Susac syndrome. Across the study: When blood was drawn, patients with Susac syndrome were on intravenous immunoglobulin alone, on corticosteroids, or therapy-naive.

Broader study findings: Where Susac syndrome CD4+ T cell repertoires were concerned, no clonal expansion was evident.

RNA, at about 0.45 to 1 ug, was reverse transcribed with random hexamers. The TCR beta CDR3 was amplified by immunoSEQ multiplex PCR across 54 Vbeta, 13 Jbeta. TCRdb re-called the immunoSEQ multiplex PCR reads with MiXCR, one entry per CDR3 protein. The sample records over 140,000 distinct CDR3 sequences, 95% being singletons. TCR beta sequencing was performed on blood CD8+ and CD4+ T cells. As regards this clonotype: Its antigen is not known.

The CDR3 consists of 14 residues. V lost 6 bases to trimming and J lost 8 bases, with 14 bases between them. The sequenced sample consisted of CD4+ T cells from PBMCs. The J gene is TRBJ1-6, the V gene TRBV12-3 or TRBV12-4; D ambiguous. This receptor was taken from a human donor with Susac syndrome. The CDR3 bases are TGTGCCAGCAGCTGGGGTCCTCGAGATTCACCCCTCCACTTT. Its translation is CASSWGPRDSPLHF.